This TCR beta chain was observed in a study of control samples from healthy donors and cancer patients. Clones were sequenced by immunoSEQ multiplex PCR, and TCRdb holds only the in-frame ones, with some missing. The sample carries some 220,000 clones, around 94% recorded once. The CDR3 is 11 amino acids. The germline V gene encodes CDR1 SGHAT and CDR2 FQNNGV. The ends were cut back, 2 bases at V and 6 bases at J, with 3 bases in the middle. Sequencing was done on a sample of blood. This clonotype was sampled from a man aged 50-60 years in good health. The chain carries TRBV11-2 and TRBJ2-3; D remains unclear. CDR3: CASSLWDTQYF. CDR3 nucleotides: TGTGCCAGCAGCTTATGGGATACGCAGTATTTT.